The 10 T cell receptor beta chains below were found in one sample sequenced in a study of T cells in localized non-small cell lung cancer (dated by TCRdb to about 2020). Receptor amplification or capture employed the immunoSEQ multiplex PCR assay. In its TCRdb copy, this immuneACCESS table keeps in-frame sequences only and misses some clones. Where compared with another copy, unresolved V genes explain less than half of these, and the others have no known cause. This sample lists fewer than 75,000 clones; approximately 84% were detected once. The ten largest clonotypes hold about 1.5% of the sample. Sequencing used peripheral blood, obtained before any cancer treatment. These receptors came from a female donor aged 60 or older with stage I lung adenocarcinoma.

The chain couples TRBV27 to TRBJ1-2; 8 nucleotides match TRBD1. This CDR3 comprises 14 residues. The junction had 8 bases not matched to a gene; V was cut back by 3 bases and J by 8 bases. CDR1 MNHEY and CDR2 SMNVEV come from the germline V gene (reference sequence). The CDR3 DNA reads as TGTGCCAGCAGTTTCTCGACAGGGGAAAGCGGCTACACCTTC. Its protein is CASSFSTGESGYTF.

This chain joins TRBV25-1 and TRBJ2-5; 12 bases fit TRBD2. The J call may be in error: the DNA end matches TRBJ2-7 better. The germline CDR1 and CDR2 sequences are MGHDK and SYGVNS. The CDR3 spans 17 residues. This CDR3 is CASSGAGTSGLVYEQYF. In DNA form, the CDR3 reads TGTGCCAGCAGTGGGGCCGGGACTAGCGGGTTGGTCTACGAGCAGTACTTC.

The chain is built from TRBV19 and TRBJ2-3, with 9 bases matching TRBD2. J lost 3 bases, V lost 5 bases, and 6 bases had no gene match. The CDR3 spans 15 residues. CDR1 is LNHDA and CDR2 is SQIVND in the germline V gene (reference sequence). CDR3: CASSVGGRVTDTQYF. CDR3 bases: TGTGCCAGTAGTGTGGGCGGGAGGGTAACAGATACGCAGTATTTT.

This clone was seen a single time. The genes are TRBV6-6 and TRBJ1-2, with 8 bases aligning to TRBD1. Germline CDR1 MNHNY, CDR2 SVGAGI (reference sequence). Unmatched junction bases numbered 7, after V lost 8 bases and J lost 2 bases. CDR3 length equals 14 residues. The CDR3 sequence: CASRTGLPNYGYTF. The CDR3 region has the DNA TGTGCCAGCCGGACAGGGCTTCCGAACTATGGCTACACCTTC.

The chain combines TRBV25-1 with TRBJ2-2; D is tentatively TRBD1 or TRBD2 (5 bases each). Trimming removed 0 bases from V and 4 bases from J, with 12 bases in between. Germline CDR1 is MGHDK and CDR2 is SYGVNS. The CDR3 runs 16 residues. The CDR3: CASSEYAARGTGELFF. The DNA for the CDR3 is TGTGCCAGCAGTGAATACGCGGCGAGGGGCACCGGGGAGCTGTTTTTT.

V gene TRBV11-2 combines with J gene TRBJ2-7; D unresolved. Germline V lookup: CDR1 SGHAT, CDR2 FQNNGV. CDR3 length equals 15 residues. V lost 5 bases and J 3 bases, leaving 17 bases between the germline ends. In nucleotides, the CDR3 is TGTGCCAGCAGCCCGAAAAGGGCCTCGGGCTACGAGCAGTACTTC. Translating it yields CASSPKRASGYEQYF.

The chain carries TRBV5-4 and TRBJ1-6, with unresolved D. V was trimmed by 0 bases and J by 7 bases, leaving 8 bases between them. The CDR3 totals 14 residues. Germline V lookup: CDR1 SGHNT, CDR2 YYREEE (reference sequence). CDR3 in DNA: TGTGCCAGCAGCTTGGAGACGGGGAATTCACCCCTCCACTTT. Protein sequence: CASSLETGNSPLHF.

The chain joins TRBV5-8 to TRBJ2-7; 9 positions agree with TRBD1. Germline values: CDR1 SGHTS, CDR2 YDEGEE. This CDR3 has 14 residues. With V trimmed by 2 bases and J by 2 bases, 2 bases remained unmatched. The CDR3, as DNA: TGTGCCAGCAGCTTACGGGACAGGGCCTACGAGCAGTACTTC. Translation gives CASSLRDRAYEQYF.

This chain links TRBV19 with TRBJ1-1; D is unresolved. V lost 6 bases to trimming and J lost 4 bases, with 15 bases between them. The CDR3 length is 14 residues. Germline V gene lookup returns CDR1 LNHDA and CDR2 SQIVND (reference sequence). CDR3: CASRPLQFFTEAFF. The CDR3, as DNA: TGTGCCAGTAGGCCGTTACAATTTTTCACTGAAGCTTTCTTT.

CDR3 nucleotide sequence: TGTGCCAGCACCATGGACAGAGTCTCCTACGAGCAGTACTTC. It translates to CASTMDRVSYEQYF. This chain joins TRBV2 and TRBJ2-7; D might be TRBD1 (6 bases). Germline V gene sequence: CDR1 SNHLY, CDR2 FYNNEI. V was clipped by 7 bases and J by 0 bases, with 13 bases between them. CDR3 length: 14 residues.